One and the same sample provided the 4 T cell receptor beta chains below, sequenced in a study of T cell responses to AZD1222 COVID-19 vaccine. The method was immunoSEQ multiplex PCR; TCRdb's version includes in-frame clones alone and lacks a portion of them. The repertoire has more than 150,000 clones, over 90% of them found once; the top ten carry roughly 1.9%. Sequences were derived from peripheral blood, sampled 28 days after the second AZD1222 dose. The receptors here all came from an adult who received the AZD1222 COVID-19 vaccine.

The chain couples TRBV5-1 to TRBJ1-1; a possible D gene is TRBD1 (6 bases). CDR1 is SGHRS, CDR2 YFSETQ, per germline. The CDR3 contains 15 residues. The ends were cut back, 1 base at V and 1 base at J, with 11 bases in the middle. CDR3 sequence reads: CASSLRGTPNTEAFF. DNA for the CDR3: TGCGCCAGCAGCTTGCGTGGGACACCGAACACTGAAGCTTTCTTT.

This chain links TRBV4-2 with TRBJ2-1; TRBD2 matches at 11 bases. This CDR3 contains 18 residues. V was clipped by 1 base and J by 3 bases; unmatched bases: 8. CDR1 is LGHNA, CDR2 YNFKEQ, per germline. CDR3 sequence (DNA): TGTGCCAGCAGCCAAGTGGAGGGACTAGCGGCGCACTACAATGAGCAGTTCTTC. It is translated as CASSQVEGLAAHYNEQFF.

For the CDR3, the DNA is TGTGCCAGCAGTGCCCTCATCTACGAGCAGTACTTC. This encodes CASSALIYEQYF. The chain uses TRBV28 and TRBJ2-7; D is unresolved. Trimming left V 5 bases short and J 3 bases short, with 8 bases between. Germline V CDR1 and CDR2: MDHEN, SYDVKM. This CDR3 region has 12 residues. The variable domain in full, with the rest retrieved from reference TRBV28 and TRBJ2-7, is DVKVTQSSRYLVKRTGEKVFLECVQDMDHENMFWYRQDPGLGLRLIYFSYDVKMKEKGDIPEGYSVSREKKERFSLILESASTNQTSMYLCASSALIYEQYFGPGTRLTVT.

The chain employs TRBV27 and TRBJ2-3; 10 bases align to TRBD1. The CDR3 totals 15 residues. Germline V gene data show CDR1 as MNHEY and CDR2 as SMNVEV (reference sequence). After removal of 1 base from V and 4 bases from J, the junction contained 2 bases not matched to a gene. CDR3 coding DNA: TGTGCCAGCAGTTTATGGACAGGGGGTTCAGATACGCAGTATTTT. It encodes CASSLWTGGSDTQYF.